This T cell receptor (beta chain) is from a study of blood T cells in healthy people across ages. As for this clonotype: Its antigen is still unknown.

A sample-barcoded 5' primer and a J-beta primer mix were used in a second PCR of roughly 7 to 12 cycles. TCRdb re-called the 5' RACE reads through MiXCR, storing one row per CDR3 protein. The sample gives hundreds of thousands of distinct CDR3 sequences, around 50% of which show up once; roughly 25% is in the top ten. Germline V CDR1 and CDR2: DFQATT, SNEGSKA (reference sequence). The CDR3 is 13 amino acids. V lost 3 bases to trimming and J lost 1 base, with 9 bases between them. Study-wide findings and caveats: Naive T cell percentage strongly correlated with TCR beta diversity. It was not possible, with unsorted PBMCs, to conclusively compare naive and antigen-experienced cells. TCR beta diversity per million T cells fell roughly linearly with age.

The sample comprised blood. The chain recombines TRBV20-1 with TRBJ2-5; tentative D call: TRBD2 (5 bases). This sequence was found in a middle-aged man in good health. CDR3 nucleotides: TGCAGTGCTAGGGGAGATACCCAAGAGACCCAGTACTTC. It encodes CSARGDTQETQYF.